These T cell receptor beta chains were read from a single sample in a study of shared clonotypes between healthy human individuals. Profiling relied on immunoSEQ multiplex PCR, and the TCRdb table lists in-frame clones only, not all of them. The sample consists of under 1,100,000 clones, about 84% of them appearing once. Specimen: memory CD4+ T cells from PBMCs. The receptor source for this set is a man aged 18 to 35 in good health. Some clones in this sample may be carry-over from other donors' samples. Both conserved end residues are trimmed from each CDR3. Expanded clones are given a class, and other clones once, few, many or no size at all.

.	TRBV5-6	TRBJ2-3	ASSQRGSGSIDTQY
once	TRBV6-1	TRBJ2-2	ASTLGGGTGELF
.	TRBV7-3	TRBJ2-1	ASSRTGVGEQF
once	TRBV11-2	TRBJ2-1	ASSFRLAGTGDEQF
.	TRBV29-1	TRBJ1-1	SVGGKWTEAF
.	TRBV4-2	TRBJ2-1	ASSRATSGNEQF
.	TRBV13	TRBJ2-3	ASSYLVKPSTDTQY
.	TRBV5-1	TRBJ1-2	ASSPTTADHYGYT
.	TRBV27	TRBJ2-7	ASRSGRAGYEQY
.	TRBV5-1	TRBJ2-1	ASSLMSSGTNEQF
.	TRBV4-1	TRBJ1-2	ASSQGENTNYGYT
.	TRBV5-3	TRBJ1-2	ARSCTGANYGYT
.	TRBV7-2	TRBJ1-1	ASSLLGLFTEAF
.	TRBV7-9	TRBJ2-7	ASSSQAGGGREQY
.	TRBV5-1	TRBJ2-2	ASSLYGSNTGELF
.	TRBV6-5	TRBJ2-5	ASRAGQGRTETQY
.	TRBV11-2	TRBJ2-3	ASSFFIRPDTQY
.	TRBV6-6	TRBJ2-7	ASSFGGHGASEQY
few	TRBV7-3	TRBJ2-2	ASSLISTTGELF
.	TRBV5-1	TRBJ1-1	ASCPRVGDTEAF
.	TRBV6-5	TRBJ2-5	ASSSAAGRVETQY
.	TRBV4-1	TRBJ2-3	ASSQEGTGDTDTQY
.	TRBV19	TRBJ2-7	ASSTRAHGYEQY
.	TRBV5-4	TRBJ2-7	ASSITSQGYEQY
once	TRBV7-3	TRBJ2-1	ASSPGGEQF
.	TRBV7-3	TRBJ2-1	ASSAGLAGVLGHNEQF